This TCR beta chain stems from a study of T cell responses to AZD1222 COVID-19 vaccine (dated by TCRdb to the early 2020s). Looking at the study overall: AZD1222 recipients with second doses at about 4 weeks or about 12 weeks were pooled, because spike-specific TCR depth and breadth did not differ between schedules. Trial participants were enrolled by age into 18-55, 56-69 and 70-plus year subgroups, with around 140, 26 and 57 TCR-sequenced participants respectively. TCR sequencing was performed for 230 to 250 trial participants, of whom about 200 were given two doses of AZD1222 and around 25 were given two doses of MenACWY control vaccine.

Remarks on this clone: Its antigen remains undetermined. One base away there is no much larger clone; base qualities are not given.

Results the study describes overall, beyond this receptor: The vaccine-associated CD4 TCRs covered the entire spike protein, and the dominant responses fell in regions 160-218 and 743-854. In the small 56-69-year group, the increase in depth fell short of significance, most likely because of low power. No day 14 peak-response samples were available, so repertoires were characterized only after the peak T cell response. Only five or six AZD1222 recipients were SARS-CoV-2 seropositive at baseline, limiting conclusions about previously exposed vaccinees. Most participants were white British and females outnumbered males, and the authors suggested that clonal diversity may have been underestimated. After two AZD1222 doses, both the breadth and the depth of spike-specific TCRs were significantly higher than at day 0 and than in MenACWY recipients. Nearly half of unique spike-specific TCRs reportedly recognized epitopes outside regions mutated in the B.1.351 and B.1.1.7 variants.

According to the study, the label for this sample's time point signals: baseline before first vaccination. Samples from vaccinated people were obtained from the UK trials COV001 and COV002, which included a single-blind randomized controlled phase 2/3 trial of AZD1222 (ChAdOx1 nCoV-19) in healthy adults. For TCRbeta chain sequencing, PBMC samples from trial participants were taken at day 0 and at day 28 after the second dose. From V the trimming removes 3 bases and from J it removes 3 bases, while the gene matches leave 9 bases of the junction unaccounted for. The CDR3 contains 16 residues, cysteine and phenylalanine counted. Only the CDR3 DNA is retained, 48 bases long and in frame from the first base. Taken from the germline V gene, the CDR1 and CDR2 loops are SGHTA and FQGNSA. The CDR3 regions of human TCRbeta chains were analyzed by immunosequencing. Per the original workflow: Repertoire TCRs were matched against a reference library of SARS-CoV-2-specific TCRs generated with the MIRA antigen-specificity platform. Breadth meant the fraction of unique TCRs that were SARS-CoV-2-associated, whereas depth meant the fraction of total T cells that were SARS-CoV-2-associated. Using the MIRA data, each spike-specific TCR was assigned both to the spike region to which the TCR was reactive and to a CD4 or CD8 class. Log10-transformed breadth and depth values were compared by one-way ANOVA with Sidak's multiple comparisons tests. TCRdb took this table from immuneACCESS and kept in-frame rearrangements with V and J called. Such tables lack part of the clones; where checked against another copy, unresolved V genes explain under half of the gap, and the rest is unexplained. From that table come the V and J calls and clone size; the DNA was used to work out D and trimming. Counted in this sample were 65,000 to 75,000 clones; less than 90% of them appeared once. The ten largest make up 21% of the sample.

The receptor comes from an adult in good health. This sample comprised peripheral blood, obtained on day 0 of AZD1222 vaccination. The V and J segments used are TRBV7-2 and TRBJ2-3; TRBD2 matches 7 bases in the middle. The nucleotide sequence is given as TGTGCCAGCAGCTTTGGGAGGGGAAGAAGTACAGATACGCAGTATTTT. Translated, it gives CASSFGRGRSTDTQYF.